The present T cell receptor (beta chain) was sequenced within a study of T-cell memory formation after mild COVID-19. The sample holds a few counts of this clonotype. Its antigen is unknown. General study points: Contracting CD4+ clones sat mainly in CM and EM; CD8+ in EMRA.

V dropped 0 bases and J dropped 7 bases, with 16 bases sitting between them. The CDR3 loop spans 15 amino acids. Germline V lookup: CDR1 MNHEY, CDR2 SMNVEV (reference sequence). In TCRdb, the 5' RACE reads were re-called with MiXCR into one record per CDR3 protein. The sample includes under 550,000 distinct CDR3 sequences, approximately 19% of them seen just once. This sequence was found in a man aged 18 to 35 who had mild COVID-19 (a few samples of this study predate the infection). Cell type and time point are not known. The chain joins TRBV27 to TRBJ2-7; weak D call: TRBD2 (6 bases). The source material was PBMCs or a T cell subset sorted from them (not recorded which). The CDR3 region is CASSLSGGGSREQYF. In DNA form, the CDR3 reads TGTGCCAGCAGTTTATCCGGGGGTGGGTCGAGGGAGCAGTACTTC.